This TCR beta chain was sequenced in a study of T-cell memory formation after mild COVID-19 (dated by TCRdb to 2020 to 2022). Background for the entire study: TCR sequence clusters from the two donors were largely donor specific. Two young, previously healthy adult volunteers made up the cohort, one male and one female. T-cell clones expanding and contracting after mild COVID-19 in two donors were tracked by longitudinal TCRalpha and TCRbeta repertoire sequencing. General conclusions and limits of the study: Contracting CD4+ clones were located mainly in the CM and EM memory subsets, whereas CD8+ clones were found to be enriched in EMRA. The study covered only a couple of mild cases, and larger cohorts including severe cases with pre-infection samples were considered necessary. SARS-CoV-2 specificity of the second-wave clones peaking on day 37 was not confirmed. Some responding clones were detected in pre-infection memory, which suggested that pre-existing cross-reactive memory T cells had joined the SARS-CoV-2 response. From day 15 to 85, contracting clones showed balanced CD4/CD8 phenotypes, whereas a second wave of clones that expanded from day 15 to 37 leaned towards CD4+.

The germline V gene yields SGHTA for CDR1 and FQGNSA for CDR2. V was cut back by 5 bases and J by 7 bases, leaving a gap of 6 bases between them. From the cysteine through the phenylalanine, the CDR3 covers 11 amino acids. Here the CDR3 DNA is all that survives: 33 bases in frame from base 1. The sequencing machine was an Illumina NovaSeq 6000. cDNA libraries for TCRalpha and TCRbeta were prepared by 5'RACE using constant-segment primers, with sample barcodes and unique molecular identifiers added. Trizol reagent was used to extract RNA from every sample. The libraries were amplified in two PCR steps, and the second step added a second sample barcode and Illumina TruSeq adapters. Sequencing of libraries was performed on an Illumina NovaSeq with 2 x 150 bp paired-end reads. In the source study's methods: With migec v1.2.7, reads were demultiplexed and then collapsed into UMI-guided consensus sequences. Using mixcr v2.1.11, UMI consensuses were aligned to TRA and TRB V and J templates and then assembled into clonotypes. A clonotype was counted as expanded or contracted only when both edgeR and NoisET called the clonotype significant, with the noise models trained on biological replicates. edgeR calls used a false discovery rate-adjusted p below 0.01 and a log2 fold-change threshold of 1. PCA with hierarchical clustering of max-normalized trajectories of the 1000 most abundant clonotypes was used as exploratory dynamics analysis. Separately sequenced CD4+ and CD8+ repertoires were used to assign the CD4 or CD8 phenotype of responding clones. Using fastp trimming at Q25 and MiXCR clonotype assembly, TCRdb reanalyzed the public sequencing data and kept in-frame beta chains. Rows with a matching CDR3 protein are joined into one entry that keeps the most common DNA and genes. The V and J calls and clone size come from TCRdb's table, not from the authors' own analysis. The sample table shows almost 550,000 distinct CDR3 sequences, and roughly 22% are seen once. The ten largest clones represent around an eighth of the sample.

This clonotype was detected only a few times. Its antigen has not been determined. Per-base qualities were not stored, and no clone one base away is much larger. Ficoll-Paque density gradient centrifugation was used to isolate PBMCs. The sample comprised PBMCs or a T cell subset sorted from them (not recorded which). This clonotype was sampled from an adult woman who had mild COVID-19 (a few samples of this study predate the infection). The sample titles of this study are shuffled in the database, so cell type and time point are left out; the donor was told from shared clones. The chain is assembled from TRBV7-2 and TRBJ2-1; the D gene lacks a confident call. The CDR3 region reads CASSPINEQFF. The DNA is TGTGCCAGCAGCCCCATTAATGAGCAGTTCTTC.